A selection of T cell receptor beta chains follows, all from one sample in a study of glioma-infiltrating T cells after dendritic cell vaccination. Using immunoSEQ multiplex PCR, the repertoire was profiled, and TCRdb retains in-frame clones only, with some absent. The data contain 85,000 to 110,000 clones, roughly 81% of them seen just once; the ten biggest clones take up over 9.5%. The sequencing used blood, collected before dendritic cell vaccination. The receptors were gathered from a human donor with glioblastoma. Both conserved end residues are part of each CDR3. A D gene is named only where the DNA matches it firmly. Some rows mark clone size as missing; the rest say once, few, many or name a class of expanded clone.

clone_size	cdr3_length	d_call	v_call	j_call	cdr3_nt	cdr3_aa
.	14	.	TRBV7-9	TRBJ1-5	TGTGCCAGCAGCCCCGCGGAGACCAATCAGCCCCAGCATTTT	CASSPAETNQPQHF
.	15	TRBD1	TRBV4-3	TRBJ1-1	TGCGCCAGCAGCCAAAAACAGGGGTTGAACACTGAAGCTTTCTTT	CASSQKQGLNTEAFF
.	16	TRBD2	TRBV7-2	TRBJ2-1	TGTGCCAGCAGCCCGATACTAGCGGGGGCGGGGAATGAGCAGTTCTTC	CASSPILAGAGNEQFF
.	14	TRBD2	TRBV9	TRBJ2-1	TGTGCCAGCAGCTCCGGGACTAGATACAATGGGCAGTTCTTC	CASSSGTRYNGQFF
.	16	.	TRBV7-2	TRBJ2-3	TGTGCCAGCAGCCCAGACGGGGGGCCTAGCACAGATACGCAGTATTTT	CASSPDGGPSTDTQYF
few	12	.	TRBV19	TRBJ1-5	TGTGCCAGTCGGGGAGGGCGGCAGCCCCAGCATTTT	CASRGGRQPQHF
.	14	TRBD1	TRBV6-1	TRBJ1-1	TGTGCCAGCAACGACAGGGGTGAGAACACTGAAGCTTTCTTT	CASNDRGENTEAFF
once	11	.	TRBV2	TRBJ1-1	TGTGCCAGCAAGCAGAACACTGAAGCTTTCTTT	CASKQNTEAFF
.	14	.	TRBV6-6	TRBJ1-1	TGTGCCAGCAGCCGACCCACAGAGAACACTGAAGCTTTCTTT	CASSRPTENTEAFF
.	14	TRBD1	TRBV18	TRBJ1-1	TGTGCCAGCTCATCGACAGGGGGAAGCACTGAAGCTTTCTTT	CASSSTGGSTEAFF
once	15	.	TRBV19	TRBJ2-5	TGTGCCAGTAGTATCTCGATCTACAGACAAGAGACCCAGTACTTC	CASSISIYRQETQYF
.	16	.	TRBV7-2	TRBJ2-5	TGTGCCAGCAGCTTAGAGGGGCGGGGGCCCGAAGAGACCCAGTACTTC	CASSLEGRGPEETQYF
.	15	TRBD2	TRBV7-9	TRBJ2-3	TGTGCCAGCAGATCGAGGTGGGGGGGGTTGGATACGCAGTATTTT	CASRSRWGGLDTQYF
.	15	TRBD2	TRBV6-5	TRBJ2-5	TGTGCCACCCACCCTAGCGGGGGGGCCCGGGAGACCCAGTACTTC	CATHPSGGARETQYF
.	14	.	TRBV10-3	TRBJ2-7	TGTGCCAGCCGCCAACAGGGCAACTCCTACGAGCAGTACTTC	CASRQQGNSYEQYF
.	15	TRBD2	TRBV6-5	TRBJ2-7	TGTGCCAGCAGTTACGAGACGGGGGGGCCGGCCGAGCAGTACTTC	CASSYETGGPAEQYF
.	13	.	TRBV5-4	TRBJ2-3	TGTGCCAGCAGCTTCTCGACTCCGGCTGCGCAGTATTTT	CASSFSTPAAQYF
.	15	TRBD1	TRBV6-5	TRBJ2-7	TGTGCCAGCGGCCCTACCGGGACAGGGTTTACCGAGCAGTACTTC	CASGPTGTGFTEQYF
.	15	.	TRBV6-5	TRBJ1-4	TGTGCCAGCAATCAGCATCGACAGTCTAATGAAAAACTGTTTTTT	CASNQHRQSNEKLFF
.	13	TRBD1	TRBV30	TRBJ1-5	TGTGCCTGGACGGACAGGGCGGACCAGCCCCAGCATTTT	CAWTDRADQPQHF
.	16	.	TRBV7-9	TRBJ2-3	TGTGCCAGCAGCTTGGGTGAGCAGGGTGGCACAGATACGCAGTATTTT	CASSLGEQGGTDTQYF
.	15	TRBD1	TRBV6-1	TRBJ2-3	TGTGCCAGCAGGGGAACAGGGGACCGCACAGATACGCAGTATTTT	CASRGTGDRTDTQYF
.	15	TRBD1	TRBV4-1	TRBJ2-7	TGCGCCAGCAGCCAGGTACAGGGGCCGCTGAACGAGCAGTACTTC	CASSQVQGPLNEQYF
.	14	.	TRBV13	TRBJ1-3	TGTGCCAGCAGCGTCAGGATCTCTGGAAACACCATATATTTT	CASSVRISGNTIYF
.	15	.	TRBV5-1	TRBJ2-5	TGCGCCAGCAGCTTAGAGGGGGGGGGCTATGAGACCCAGTACTTC	CASSLEGGGYETQYF
.	15	.	TRBV6-1	TRBJ2-7	TGTGCCAGCAGTGACTTCGGGACAAATTCCTACGAGCAGTACTTC	CASSDFGTNSYEQYF
.	14	.	TRBV2	TRBJ1-1	TGTGCCAGCAGTGTGGAGGGGCGGAACACTGAAGCTTTCTTT	CASSVEGRNTEAFF
.	14	.	TRBV7-3	TRBJ2-7	TGTGCCAGCAGCTTTGGGCCAGGGGATGACGAGCAGTACTTC	CASSFGPGDDEQYF
.	16	.	TRBV5-6	TRBJ1-2	TGTGCCAGCAGCTCGGAGGTAGGGATTCCAAATTATGGCTACACCTTC	CASSSEVGIPNYGYTF
.	12	.	TRBV7-3	TRBJ2-5	TGTGCCAGCAGCCCCGAAGGAGAGACCCAGTACTTC	CASSPEGETQYF
few	14	.	TRBV25-1	TRBJ2-3	TGTGCCAGCAGTGGATGGGCAGGAGGTGATACGCAGTATTTT	CASSGWAGGDTQYF
.	13	.	TRBV6-5	TRBJ1-2	TGTGCCAGCAGTCTTTTTCGCGGAAATGGCTACACCTTC	CASSLFRGNGYTF
.	14	TRBD2	TRBV29-1	TRBJ2-7	TGCAGCGTTGGGCAGGGCCTAGCGGGGGGCGAGCAGTACTTC	CSVGQGLAGGEQYF